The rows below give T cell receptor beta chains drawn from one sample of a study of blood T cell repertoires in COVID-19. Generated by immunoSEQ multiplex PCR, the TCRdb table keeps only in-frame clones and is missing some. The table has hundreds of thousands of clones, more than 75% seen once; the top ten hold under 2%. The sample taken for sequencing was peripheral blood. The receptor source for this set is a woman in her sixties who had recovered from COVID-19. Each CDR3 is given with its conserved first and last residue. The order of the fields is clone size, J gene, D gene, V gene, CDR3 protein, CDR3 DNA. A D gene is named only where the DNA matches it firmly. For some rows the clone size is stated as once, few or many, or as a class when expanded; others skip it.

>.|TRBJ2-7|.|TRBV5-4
CASSPYRASSYEQYF
TGTGCCAGCAGCCCCTACAGGGCCTCTTCCTACGAGCAGTACTTC
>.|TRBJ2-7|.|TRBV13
CASSLSFHRDEPYEQYF
TGTGCCAGCAGCCTAAGCTTTCACAGGGACGAGCCCTACGAGCAGTACTTC
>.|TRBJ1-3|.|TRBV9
CASNGAFSGNTIYF
TGTGCCAGCAATGGGGCCTTCTCTGGAAACACCATATATTTT
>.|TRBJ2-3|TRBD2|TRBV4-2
CASSPLKTSGGAKSTDTQYF
TGTGCCAGCAGCCCCCTTAAAACTAGCGGGGGGGCCAAGAGCACAGATACGCAGTATTTT
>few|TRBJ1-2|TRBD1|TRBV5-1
CASSTDRGRSTF
TGCGCCAGCAGCACCGACAGGGGGCGCAGCACCTTC
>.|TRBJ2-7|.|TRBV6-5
CASSYSDRSQSYEQYF
TGTGCCAGCAGTTACTCCGACAGGAGTCAGTCCTACGAGCAGTACTTC
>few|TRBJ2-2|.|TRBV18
CASSSSSRGNTGELFF
TGTGCCAGCTCTAGCTCCTCCCGGGGGAACACCGGGGAGCTGTTTTTT
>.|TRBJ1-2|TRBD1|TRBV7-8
CASSDGTGENYGYTF
TGTGCCAGCAGCGATGGGACAGGTGAAAACTATGGCTACACCTTC
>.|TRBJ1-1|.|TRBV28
CASSFPRGAFF
TGTGCCAGCAGTTTCCCTCGAGGAGCTTTCTTT
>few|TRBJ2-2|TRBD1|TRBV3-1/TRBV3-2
CASSLTPGQGPGELFF
TGTGCCAGCAGCCTCACTCCGGGACAGGGACCCGGGGAGCTGTTTTTT
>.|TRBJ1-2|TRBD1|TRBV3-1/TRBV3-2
CASSRQGGQATNYGYTF
TGTGCCAGCAGCCGACAGGGGGGACAGGCGACTAACTATGGCTACACCTTC
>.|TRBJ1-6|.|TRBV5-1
CASSYTGSPLHF
TGCGCCAGCAGCTATACAGGTTCACCCCTCCACTTT
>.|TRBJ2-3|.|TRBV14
CASSQGRGTDTQYF
TGTGCCAGCAGCCAAGGGCGGGGTACAGATACGCAGTATTTT
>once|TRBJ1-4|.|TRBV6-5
CASSREGSEKLFF
TGTGCCAGCAGTCGGGAAGGATCTGAAAAACTGTTTTTT
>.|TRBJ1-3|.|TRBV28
CASIRGGSSGNTIYF
TGTGCCAGCATTCGTGGGGGGAGCTCTGGAAACACCATATATTTT
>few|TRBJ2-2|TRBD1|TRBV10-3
CATLDRPNTGELFF
TGTGCCACCCTGGACAGGCCGAACACCGGGGAGCTGTTTTTT
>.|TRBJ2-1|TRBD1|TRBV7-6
CASSAPEDRSNEQFF
TGTGCCAGCAGCGCCCCAGAGGACAGGAGTAATGAGCAGTTCTTC
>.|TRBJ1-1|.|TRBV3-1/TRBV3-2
CASSPGTNTEAFF
TGTGCCAGCAGCCCGGGAACGAACACTGAAGCTTTCTTT
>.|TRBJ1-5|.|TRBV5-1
CASSPSGGGNQPQHF
TGCGCCAGCAGCCCGTCGGGGGGTGGCAATCAGCCCCAGCATTTT
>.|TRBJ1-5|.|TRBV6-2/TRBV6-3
CASSYGGGEAQHF
TGTGCCAGCAGTTACGGGGGGGGAGAGGCCCAGCATTTT
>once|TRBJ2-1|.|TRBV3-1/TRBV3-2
CASSQVRGPGRNEQFF
TGTGCCAGCAGCCAGGTCAGGGGCCCAGGGCGCAATGAGCAGTTCTTC
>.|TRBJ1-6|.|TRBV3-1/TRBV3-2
CASSQDHTQGWDSPLHF
TGTGCCAGCAGCCAAGACCACACACAGGGTTGGGATTCACCCCTCCACTTT
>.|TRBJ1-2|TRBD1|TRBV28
CASRGDRGLERYYGYTF
TGTGCCAGCAGAGGGGACAGGGGGCTTGAAAGGTACTATGGCTACACCTTC
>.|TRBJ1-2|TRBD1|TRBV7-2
CASSRDRGYGYTF
TGTGCCAGCAGCCGGGACAGGGGCTATGGCTACACCTTC
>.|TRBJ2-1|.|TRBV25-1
CASSDRGHTFNEQFF
TGTGCCAGCAGTGATAGGGGACATACCTTCAATGAGCAGTTCTTC
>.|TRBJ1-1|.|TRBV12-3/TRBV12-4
CASSFGGGGSTFF
TGTGCCAGCAGTTTCGGGGGTGGAGGGTCCACTTTCTTT
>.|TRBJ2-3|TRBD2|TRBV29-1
CTAVRAGGSTDTQYF
TGCACCGCGGTGAGAGCGGGGGGCTCAACAGATACGCAGTATTTT
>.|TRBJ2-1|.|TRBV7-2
CASSLSGSYNEQFF
TGTGCCAGCAGCTTGTCAGGGTCCTACAATGAGCAGTTCTTC
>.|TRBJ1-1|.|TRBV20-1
CSASASTEAFF
TGCAGTGCTAGTGCATCCACTGAAGCTTTCTTT
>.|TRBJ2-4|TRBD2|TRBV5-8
CASSPSGGNIQYF
TGTGCCAGCAGCCCTAGCGGGGGAAACATTCAGTACTTC
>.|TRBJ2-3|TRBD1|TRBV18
CASSPRSQGAVDTQYF
TGTGCCAGCTCACCACGGTCACAGGGGGCGGTGGATACGCAGTATTTT
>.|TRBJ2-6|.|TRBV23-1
CASSCCTKTGANVLTF
TGCGCCAGCAGTTGCTGCACAAAAACTGGGGCCAACGTCCTGACTTTC
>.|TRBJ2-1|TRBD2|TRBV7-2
CASSLEASGGYNEQFF
TGTGCCAGCAGCTTAGAGGCTAGCGGGGGTTACAATGAGCAGTTCTTC
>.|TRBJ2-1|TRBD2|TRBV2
CASRAPGAGGFNEQFF
TGTGCCAGCAGGGCCCCAGGAGCGGGGGGTTTCAATGAGCAGTTCTTC
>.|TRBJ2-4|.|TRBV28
CASSLRSQQRKAKNIQYF
TGTGCCAGCAGTTTACGGTCCCAACAGAGAAAAGCCAAAAACATTCAGTACTTC
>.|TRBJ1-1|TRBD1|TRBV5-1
CASSLATGGPNTEAFF
TGCGCCAGCAGCTTGGCCACAGGGGGACCTAACACTGAAGCTTTCTTT
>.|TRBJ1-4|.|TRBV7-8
CASSSLQGFAEKLFF
TGTGCCAGCAGCTCGTTACAGGGCTTTGCGGAAAAACTGTTTTTT
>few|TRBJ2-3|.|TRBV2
CASSEWETDTQYF
TGTGCCAGCAGTGAATGGGAGACAGATACGCAGTATTTT
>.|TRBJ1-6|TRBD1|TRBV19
CASSPGQYNSPLHF
TGTGCCAGTAGTCCGGGACAGTATAATTCACCCCTCCACTTT
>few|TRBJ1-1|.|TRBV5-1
CASREAGGASFTEAFF
TGCGCCAGCAGGGAGGCGGGGGGCGCGAGTTTCACTGAAGCTTTCTTT
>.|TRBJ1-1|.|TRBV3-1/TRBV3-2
CASSLQAGTEAFF
TGTGCCAGCAGCCTCCAAGCAGGGACTGAAGCTTTCTTT
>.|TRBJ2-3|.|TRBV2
CASASEGNTQYF
TGTGCCAGCGCATCGGAGGGAAATACGCAGTATTTT
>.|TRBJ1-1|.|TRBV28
CASSLGRGNTEAFF
TGTGCCAGCAGTTTAGGGAGGGGGAACACTGAAGCTTTCTTT
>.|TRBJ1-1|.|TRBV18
CASSPNRANTEAFF
TGTGCCAGCTCACCTAACAGGGCGAACACTGAAGCTTTCTTT
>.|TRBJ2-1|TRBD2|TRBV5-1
CASRGTSGDNEQFF
TGCGCCAGCAGAGGGACTAGCGGGGACAATGAGCAGTTCTTC
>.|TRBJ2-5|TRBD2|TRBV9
CASILPGTSGGIQETQYF
TGTGCCAGCATACTCCCCGGGACTAGCGGGGGGATCCAAGAGACCCAGTACTTC
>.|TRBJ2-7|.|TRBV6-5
CASSYGRAGEQYF
TGTGCCAGCAGTTATGGTCGCGCGGGGGAGCAGTACTTC
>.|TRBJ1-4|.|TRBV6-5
CASSYSRGYPEKLFF
TGTGCCAGCAGTTACTCCCGGGGATACCCTGAAAAACTGTTTTTT
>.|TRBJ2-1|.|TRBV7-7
CASSLERGNEQFF
TGTGCTAGCAGCTTGGAAAGGGGTAATGAGCAGTTCTTC
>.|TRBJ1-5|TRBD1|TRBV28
CASRTPGQGNQPQHF
TGTGCCAGCAGGACACCGGGACAGGGGAATCAGCCCCAGCATTTT
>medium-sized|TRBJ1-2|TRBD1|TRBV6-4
CASSDSPDRPAGYGYTF
TGTGCCAGCAGTGACTCACCGGACAGGCCGGCGGGCTATGGCTACACCTTC
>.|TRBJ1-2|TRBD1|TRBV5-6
CASSWVGQGINYGYTF
TGTGCCAGCAGCTGGGTAGGACAGGGGATCAACTATGGCTACACCTTC
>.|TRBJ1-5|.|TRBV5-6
CASSLGGQVLGPQHF
TGTGCCAGCAGCTTGGGGGGACAAGTTTTAGGGCCCCAGCATTTT
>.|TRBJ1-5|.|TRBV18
CASSPRAEGGQPQHF
TGTGCCAGCTCACCTCGGGCAGAGGGCGGTCAGCCCCAGCATTTT